Each of the 19 T cell receptor beta chains below was sequenced from the same sample in a study of OX40 agonist ivuxolimab in advanced cancers. Clones were read by immunoSEQ multiplex PCR, and TCRdb kept only the in-frame ones, dropping some. The sample carries around 40,000 clones, about 90% recorded once. Sample: CD4+ or CD8+ T cells sorted from blood, taken in a trial of the OX40 agonist ivuxolimab. The receptors come from an adult with an advanced solid tumor such as melanoma, head and neck, liver or kidney cancer.

This chain joins TRBV7-3 and TRBJ2-3, with a weak D call TRBD2 (5 bases). The CDR3 is 13 amino acids. Germline CDR1 SGHTA, CDR2 FQGTGA. Deletions cut 5 bases from V and 8 bases from J, with 14 bases between. CDR3 DNA sequence: TGTGCCAGCAGCCGTGGCGAGGGCGGTACGCAGTATTTT. The encoded protein is CASSRGEGGTQYF. The full variable domain, rest sourced from reference TRBV7-3 and TRBJ2-3, is GAGVSQTPSNKVTEKGKYVELRCDPISGHTALYWYRQSLGQGPEFLIYFQGTGAADDSGLPNDRFFAVRPEGSVSTLKIQRTERGDSAVYLCASSRGEGGTQYFGPGTRLTVL.

V gene TRBV28 combines with J gene TRBJ1-2; D uncertain. This CDR3 comprises 17 residues. Trimming removed 4 bases from V and 4 bases from J, with 22 bases in between. CDR1 is MDHEN and CDR2 is SYDVKM in the germline V gene. CDR3 sequence reads: CASSSPREPAGSYGYTF. CDR3 in DNA: TGTGCCAGCAGTTCCCCCCGGGAACCGGCCGGAAGCTATGGCTACACCTTC.

This chain connects TRBV27 to TRBJ1-2, with TRBD1 matching 10 bases. V shed 6 bases, J shed 8 bases, and the junction held 18 bases outside the gene matches. The CDR3 spans 17 residues. Per the germline V gene, CDR1 is MNHEY and CDR2 is SMNVEV (reference sequence). The DNA for the CDR3 is TGTGCCAGCAGCTGTCCCGGGACAGGGGTCGAGGGAGCAGGCTACACCTTC. It yields the protein CASSCPGTGVEGAGYTF.

The V call is TRBV6-5, the J call TRBJ1-1; no clear D. Germline lookup yields CDR1 MNHEY and CDR2 SVGAGI. V was shortened by 6 bases and J by 0 bases, with 11 bases between the two germline ends. This CDR3 comprises 14 residues. CDR3 region: CASSLSGVNTEAFF. The CDR3 nucleotides are TGTGCCAGCAGCTTGTCGGGCGTGAACACTGAAGCTTTCTTT.

The V call is TRBV12-5, the J call TRBJ2-7; tentatively, D is TRBD1 or TRBD2 (7 bases each). The CDR3 contains 19 residues. The germline gives CDR1 LGHNT, CDR2 FRNRAP. Trimming left V 6 bases short and J 2 bases short, with 29 bases between. This CDR3 is CASGQHGQVGGRMTYEQYV. The CDR3 coding sequence is TGTGCTAGTGGCCAACATGGACAGGTAGGCGGGAGAATGACCTACGAGCAGTACGTC.

The chain carries TRBV4-1 and TRBJ2-1; D gene unclear. The V end was cut by 1 base, the J end by 5 bases, with 9 bases between. The CDR3 has 14 residues. From germline, CDR1 is MGHRA and CDR2 YSYEKL. The CDR3 DNA reads TGCGCCAGCAGCCAAGTTACCGTGGACAATGAGCAGTTCTTC. Residues: CASSQVTVDNEQFF.

The genes are TRBV27 and TRBJ2-2; D is unclear. The germline V and J ends were trimmed by 7 bases and 4 bases, with 4 bases remaining between them. The length of the CDR3 is 11 residues. Germline CDR1 is MNHEY and CDR2 is SMNVEV (reference sequence). DNA for the CDR3: TGTGCCAGCACCACCACCGGGGAGCTGTTTTTT. It specifies CASTTTGELFF.

The CDR3 DNA follows: TGCACCAGCAGCCTCTCGGGGGACACAGATACGCAGTATTTT. Amino acids: CTSSLSGDTDTQYF. The chain carries TRBV1 and TRBJ2-3; TRBD2 reflects the table's D call only, with no check against the DNA. TRBV1 is classified as a pseudogene. This CDR3 spans 14 amino acids.

For this clone: Additional DNA sequences in this sample encode the identical CDR3. The V gene is TRBV9, the J gene TRBJ1-1; tentative D call: TRBD1 (5 bases). There are 13 residues in the CDR3. V lost 2 bases to trimming and J lost 1 base, with 6 bases between them. Germline CDR1 and CDR2: SGDLS and YYNGEE. In nucleotides, the CDR3 is TGTGCCAGCAGCGTTACAGGGAACACTGAAGCTTTCTTT. Its translation: CASSVTGNTEAFF.

The J gene is TRBJ2-5, the V gene TRBV13; TRBD2 matches 10 bases. This CDR3 spans 16 amino acids. Germline assignment: CDR1 PRHDT and CDR2 FYEKMQ (reference sequence). J was trimmed by 5 bases and V by 4 bases; bases with no gene match: 10. Written as DNA, the CDR3 is TGTGCCAGCAGCTGGTGGCTAGCGGGAGAGGTGGAGACCCAGTACTTC. This translates into CASSWWLAGEVETQYF.

The chain employs TRBV7-2 and TRBJ2-1; 15 nucleotides agree with TRBD2. CDR1 SGHTA and CDR2 FQGNSA come from the germline V gene. The CDR3 extends over 18 amino acids. Trimming took 5 bases from V and 5 from J; bases not matched to a gene: 10. CDR3 loop: CASSAVPGLAGGDNEQFF. The CDR3 region has the DNA TGTGCCAGCAGCGCAGTTCCGGGACTAGCGGGAGGAGACAATGAGCAGTTCTTC.

V gene TRBV14 combines with J gene TRBJ2-5; D may be TRBD2 (5 bases). The V gene's germline CDR1 is SGHDN and CDR2 FVKESK. With 6 bases removed from V and 3 bases from J, the gap between germline ends came to 26 bases. The CDR3 length is 18 residues. This CDR3 reads CASSRRAIRYTDEETQYF. The CDR3 DNA is TGTGCCAGCAGTCGGCGGGCTATTAGATACACAGACGAAGAGACCCAGTACTTC.

This rearrangement joins TRBV9 to TRBJ2-3, with 15 positions matching TRBD2. The germline CDR1 and CDR2 sequences are SGDLS and YYNGEE. The CDR3 totals 17 residues. Unmatched junction bases numbered 7, after V lost 3 bases and J lost 5 bases. The CDR3 DNA is TGTGCCAGCAGCGCCTCAGGGACTAGCGGGAGGTTAGATACGCAGTATTTT. Translating it yields CASSASGTSGRLDTQYF.

This rearrangement joins TRBV7-9 to TRBJ2-1; unclear D gene. Between the trimmed V and J ends, which lost 0 bases and 4 bases, there was a span of 10 bases. The germline V gene has CDR1 SEHNR and CDR2 FQNEAQ (reference sequence). The CDR3 runs 15 residues. Here the CDR3 DNA reads TGTGCCAGCAGCTTAGCAGTTTCTGTGTACAATGAGCAGTTCTTC. As protein: CASSLAVSVYNEQFF.

The J gene is TRBJ2-1, the V gene TRBV9, with 8 positions matching TRBD2. V shed 0 bases and J 2 bases; nucleotides not matched to a gene: 4. Germline V gives CDR1 SGDLS, CDR2 YYNGEE. There are 16 residues in the CDR3. DNA for the CDR3: TGTGCCAGCAGCGTAGAAGCGGGAGCACCCTACAATGAGCAGTTCTTC. Encoded protein: CASSVEAGAPYNEQFF.

A single count supports this clone. Other DNA sequences in the same sample also yield this CDR3. The chain employs TRBV5-1 and TRBJ2-1, with D maybe TRBD2 (5 bases). The germline CDR1 and CDR2 sequences are SGHRS and YFSETQ. The CDR3 runs to 17 residues. V lost 0 bases and J lost 0, with 13 bases in between. CDR3 protein: CASSLEASGSSYNEQFF. The CDR3 DNA sequence: TGCGCCAGCAGCTTGGAAGCGTCGGGGAGCTCCTACAATGAGCAGTTCTTC. The full variable domain, its missing parts supplied by reference TRBV5-1 and TRBJ2-1, is KAGVTQTPRYLIKTRGQQVTLSCSPISGHRSVSWYQQTPGQGLQFLFEYFSETQRNKGNFPGRFSGRQFSNSRSEMNVSTLELGDSALYLCASSLEASGSSYNEQFFGPGTRLTVL.

This clone came up once. V usage is TRBV5-6 and J usage is TRBJ2-1; D not resolved. CDR1 SGHDT and CDR2 YYEEEE come from the germline V gene. The CDR3 has 14 residues. Trimming removed 0 bases at V and 3 bases at J, with 7 bases between. CDR3 sequence: CASSLANVYNEQFF. The DNA of the CDR3 is TGTGCCAGCAGCTTGGCCAATGTCTACAATGAGCAGTTCTTC.

The chain links TRBV4-1 to TRBJ2-1; 10 bases align to TRBD2. The length of the CDR3 is 17 residues. J was trimmed by 3 bases and V by 3 bases; bases with no gene match: 8. Germline V CDR1 and CDR2: MGHRA, YSYEKL. CDR3 DNA: TGCGCCAGCAGCCAGAGAGGACTAGCGGACCACTACAATGAGCAGTTCTTC. Translating it yields CASSQRGLADHYNEQFF.

This chain links TRBV21-1 with TRBJ2-2; TRBD1, the D gene given by the table, was not confirmed from the DNA. TRBV21-1 is a documented pseudogene. This CDR3 is 18 amino acids long. CDR3 loop: CASSLRPLGTGAVGELFF. The CDR3 nucleotides read TGTGCCAGCAGCTTAAGGCCCCTCGGGACAGGGGCTGTCGGGGAGCTGTTTTTT.